These 9 T cell receptor beta chains came from one sample sequenced in a study of vaccination and CD4 T cells after COVID-19. An Oncomine TCR Beta short-read assay was used to sequence the DNA from cultured CD4+ T cells. TCRdb passed the PCR reads through MiXCR, listing each CDR3 protein once. Of fewer than 20,000 distinct CDR3 sequences in the sample, around 40% were seen once. Antigens of these TCRs are unknown. This sample's treatment: roughly ten-day PBMC culture with coronavirus spike peptide pools or control peptides (ViraFEST assay). The sequencing here drew on CD4+ T cells from blood, cultured in vitro, taken before SARS-CoV-2 vaccination. The source is a human donor who received a COVID-19 vaccine.

In DNA, the CDR3 is TGTGCCAGCAGTTACTCGAGGCAGGGGAGTGAAAAACTGTTTTTT. Translation: CASSYSRQGSEKLFF. The chain recombines TRBV6-5 with TRBJ1-4; TRBD1 might be the D (6 bases). The CDR3 length is 15 residues. Trimming removed 0 bases from V and 7 bases from J, with 12 bases in between. CDR1 is MNHEY and CDR2 is SVGAGI in the germline V gene.

This clonotype was counted a few times. J is TRBJ1-1 and V is TRBV7-3; 7 bases map to TRBD1. V dropped 5 bases and J dropped 3; count of bases not matched to a gene: 3. CDR1 SGHTA and CDR2 FQGTGA come from the germline V gene. The CDR3 contains 13 residues. In nucleotides, the CDR3 is TGTGCCAGCAGCCAGACAGGGTACACTGAAGCTTTCTTT. It codes for CASSQTGYTEAFF.

The chain couples TRBV30 to TRBJ1-5, with D uncertain. Per the germline V gene, CDR1 is GTSNPN and CDR2 is SVGIG (reference sequence). The ends were cut back, 3 bases at V and 4 bases at J, with 19 bases in the middle. The CDR3 loop spans 16 amino acids. The CDR3: CAWSLGTRVENQPQHF. The CDR3 DNA sequence: TGTGCCTGGAGCTTAGGCACTAGGGTTGAGAATCAGCCCCAGCATTTT.

The CDR3 nucleotides are TGTGCCAGCAGTATAAAGGGGGCGAACTATGGCTACACCTTC. This translates into CASSIKGANYGYTF. The chain is built from TRBV2 and TRBJ1-2; 7 nucleotides agree with TRBD1. This CDR3 comprises 14 residues. In germline, CDR1 is SNHLY, CDR2 FYNNEI. Unmatched junction bases numbered 5, after V lost 5 bases and J lost 2 bases.

This clonotype was seen a few times. The chain is built from TRBV30 and TRBJ2-1, with 9 positions matching TRBD2. CDR3 length: 13 residues. The germline V gene has CDR1 GTSNPN and CDR2 SVGIG (reference sequence). V shed 2 bases, J shed 4 bases, and the junction held 0 bases outside the gene matches. The CDR3 region has the DNA TGTGCCTGGAGTACTAGCGGGTACAATGAGCAGTTCTTC. Its translation: CAWSTSGYNEQFF.

This clonotype was picked up a small number of times. The CDR3 reads CASSWDRGTHNTEAFF. The CDR3 DNA reads as TGTGCCAGCAGTTGGGACAGGGGCACCCATAACACTGAAGCTTTCTTT. The V and J genes are TRBV27 and TRBJ1-1; 10 nucleotides align to TRBD1. Looked up from germline, CDR1 is MNHEY and CDR2 is SMNVEV (reference sequence). The junction had 7 bases not matched to a gene; V was cut back by 4 bases and J by 2 bases. The CDR3 sequence is 16 residues long.

The gene calls are TRBV2 and TRBJ1-1; D not certain. V lost 6 bases and J 10 bases, leaving 12 bases between the germline ends. Germline CDR1 and CDR2: SNHLY and FYNNEI. The CDR3 has 11 residues. CDR3 in amino acids: CASRGPTGAFF. The CDR3 DNA reads as TGTGCCAGCAGAGGACCGACCGGAGCTTTCTTT.

This sequence joins TRBV20-1 and TRBJ1-3; D is undetermined. Trimming removed 5 bases from V and 3 bases from J, with 17 bases in between. This CDR3 region has 15 residues. Germline-derived CDR1 and CDR2 are DFQATT and SNEGSKA (reference sequence). CDR3 nucleotide sequence: TGCAGTGCTGCACTCCGGACGGTGGGTGGAAACACCATATATTTT. Encoded protein: CSAALRTVGGNTIYF.

This clonotype turned up a few times. This chain uses TRBV15 with TRBJ2-7; TRBD1 is a possible D gene (5 bases). CDR1 is LNHNV, CDR2 YYDKDF, per germline (reference sequence). There are 13 residues in the CDR3. The ends were cut back, 1 base at V and 4 bases at J, with 8 bases in the middle. The CDR3 bases are TGTGCCACCAGCAGAGGGACACAATACGAGCAGTACTTC. Translation gives CATSRGTQYEQYF.